This is a list of T cell receptor beta chains from one sample in a study of cytotoxic CD8 clonotypes in ibrutinib-treated CLL. Clones were read by immunoSEQ multiplex PCR, and TCRdb kept only the in-frame ones, dropping some. The table shows under 300,000 clones, with 60% to 75% occurring only once. Specimen: PBMCs, collected after 24 months of ibrutinib treatment. Receptors originate from a human donor with chronic lymphocytic leukemia. CDR3s leave out the opening cysteine and the closing phenylalanine or tryptophan. For some rows the clone size is stated as once, few or many, or as a class when expanded; others skip it.

v_gene,abundance,j_gene,CDR3aa
TRBV25-1,.,TRBJ2-3,ASSDPGKSTDTQY
TRBV27,.,TRBJ2-7,ASSPGQGVYEQY
TRBV28,.,TRBJ1-2,ASSPRSRGYT
TRBV4-3,.,TRBJ1-5,ASSQTIQSFQPQH
TRBV4-3,.,TRBJ2-7,ASSQGTGLGYEQY
TRBV28,.,TRBJ2-5,ASRATDGPIQETQY
TRBV28,.,TRBJ2-7,ASSLNRGPYEQY
TRBV28,.,TRBJ2-7,ASSPTSLREQY
TRBV19,.,TRBJ1-2,ASSSGQRRSGYT
TRBV27,few,TRBJ2-7,ASGETTPYEQY
TRBV29-1,.,TRBJ2-5,SVAGQEETQY
TRBV4-1,.,TRBJ2-1,ASSQDLTSGRAGI
TRBV4-1,.,TRBJ2-5,ASSQPGLAGGPGETQY
TRBV2,.,TRBJ1-3,ASSAHRTGLGNTIY
TRBV15,.,TRBJ2-5,ATSRDPRTRQETQY
TRBV19,.,TRBJ2-7,ASSMRPHADEGYEQY
TRBV7-8,.,TRBJ2-1,ASSSRVPRVHEQF
TRBV7-9,.,TRBJ2-7,ASTPVDRGLYEQY
TRBV9,.,TRBJ2-3,ASSEQGAQSDTQY
TRBV30,.,TRBJ2-3,AWSGRQGVTDTQY
TRBV7-3,.,TRBJ1-5,ASSSGQGDQPQH
TRBV29-1,.,TRBJ1-2,SVEVSSGMGGYT
TRBV9,.,TRBJ2-7,ASSARGTAPYEQY
TRBV9,.,TRBJ2-2,ASSKNRRQGDTGELF
TRBV9,.,TRBJ2-1,ASSKGLAGVEEQF
TRBV27,.,TRBJ1-4,ASSYRGNDEKLF